One sample yielded the 28 T cell receptor beta chains listed below, sequenced in a study of T cells in tuberculosis. Generated by immunoSEQ multiplex PCR, the TCRdb table keeps only in-frame clones and is missing some. The sample holds some 31,000 clones, 86% seen once. This sample's time point: new active TB diagnosis, blood taken before or within 7 days of starting treatment. The sample here was PBMCs, taken at tuberculosis diagnosis. These receptors all come from an adult with tuberculosis.

The chain has TRBV12-5 and TRBJ2-1, with D possibly being TRBD2 (6 bases). This CDR3 has 14 residues. V was shortened by 2 bases and J by 5 bases, with 10 bases between the two germline ends. Germline loops: CDR1 LGHNT, CDR2 FRNRAP. The CDR3 DNA reads as TGTGCTAGTGGTTTGACGGGAGCGGACAATGAGCAGTTCTTC. It encodes CASGLTGADNEQFF.

This clone was seen just once. The V gene is TRBV4-1, the J gene TRBJ2-5, with TRBD2 matching over 7 bases. The CDR3 covers 16 residues. The V gene's germline CDR1 is MGHRA and CDR2 YSYEKL. The V segment lost 2 bases and the J segment 2 bases; nucleotides outside the gene matches: 8. The CDR3 loop is CASSQSGLGIQETQYF. The CDR3 region has the DNA TGCGCCAGCAGCCAATCCGGACTAGGAATACAAGAGACCCAGTACTTC.

V is TRBV5-1 and J is TRBJ2-5, with a tentative D call TRBD2 (6 bases). V lost 0 bases to trimming and J lost 5 bases, with 11 bases between them. This CDR3 comprises 14 residues. CDR1 and CDR2 from the germline V gene are SGHRS and YFSETQ. Written as DNA, the CDR3 is TGCGCCAGCAGCTTGGTGGGGGGAGAGGAGACCCAGTACTTC. This sequence encodes CASSLVGGEETQYF.

The rearrangement links TRBV10-2 to TRBJ1-1, with D possibly TRBD1 on 6 matching bases. Germline V CDR1 and CDR2: WSHSY, SAAADI. The length of the CDR3 is 17 residues. Trimming removed 7 bases at V and 1 base at J, with 22 bases between. CDR3 nucleotide sequence: TGCGCCAGCATCCCAACAGGGCCAACGTTGGGGAACACTGAAGCTTTCTTT. Protein: CASIPTGPTLGNTEAFF.

This sequence joins TRBV5-4 and TRBJ1-4; 8 bases are shared with TRBD1. Germline V CDR1 and CDR2: SGHNT, YYREEE (reference sequence). Unmatched junction bases numbered 9, after V lost 4 bases and J lost 4 bases. The CDR3 extends over 16 amino acids. CDR3 residues: CASSGGQGRVNEKLFF. In DNA, the CDR3 is TGTGCCAGCAGCGGCGGACAGGGTCGGGTTAATGAAAAACTGTTTTTT.

The rearrangement links TRBV13 to TRBJ2-7, with 11 bases lining up with TRBD2. Germline CDR1 and CDR2: PRHDT and FYEKMQ (reference sequence). CDR3 length: 17 residues. V lost 1 base to trimming and J lost 5 bases; unmatched junction nucleotides: 10. CDR3 sequence reads: CASSLVRTSGFGNEQYF. The CDR3 nucleotides are TGTGCCAGCAGCTTAGTAAGGACTAGCGGGTTCGGGAACGAGCAGTACTTC.

The chain combines TRBV5-1 with TRBJ2-5; D possibly matches TRBD1 or TRBD2 (6 bases each). The CDR3 extends over 13 amino acids. Trimming left V 4 bases short and J 5 bases short, with 12 bases between. The germline CDR1 and CDR2 sequences are SGHRS and YFSETQ. CDR3 sequence (DNA): TGCGCCAGCAGCCTGGACAGCGGGGAGACCCAGTACTTC. Its translation: CASSLDSGETQYF.

This CDR3 is CASSPGGTLYNEQFF. CDR3 nucleotide sequence: TGTGCCAGCAGCCCCGGGGGGACTCTTTACAATGAGCAGTTCTTC. This rearrangement joins TRBV5-4 to TRBJ2-1; 7 bases fit TRBD2. V shed 4 bases, J shed 4 bases, and the junction held 8 bases outside the gene matches. CDR1 is SGHNT and CDR2 is YYREEE in the germline V gene (reference sequence). The CDR3 loop spans 15 amino acids.

The genes are TRBV6-5 and TRBJ2-7; 7 bases fit TRBD2. Germline V gene sequence: CDR1 MNHEY, CDR2 SVGAGI. The ends lost 0 bases at V and 1 base at J; junction bases unmatched: 3. The CDR3 spans 15 residues. The CDR3 reads CASSYSMGGSYEQYF. In nucleotides, the CDR3 is TGTGCCAGCAGTTACTCGATGGGAGGGTCCTACGAGCAGTACTTC.

The chain couples TRBV6-5 to TRBJ2-7, with D unclear. Trimming stripped 2 bases from V and 6 bases from J, with 2 bases between. From germline, CDR1 is MNHEY and CDR2 SVGAGI. CDR3 length: 10 residues. DNA for the CDR3: TGTGCCAGCAGTTACCGCGAGCAGTACTTC. Translated: CASSYREQYF.

The gene calls are TRBV27 and TRBJ1-4; no reliable D call. The CDR3 has 15 amino acids. V lost 3 bases, J lost 0 bases, and 8 bases lay in between. Looked up from germline, CDR1 is MNHEY and CDR2 is SMNVEV (reference sequence). This chain's CDR3 is CASSLGYATNEKLFF. CDR3 DNA: TGTGCCAGCAGTTTGGGCTATGCAACTAATGAAAAACTGTTTTTT.

The chain joins TRBV21-1 to TRBJ1-6; TRBD1, the table's D call, lacks a check against the DNA. TRBV21-1 is tagged as a pseudogene. CDR3 length: 14 residues. The CDR3: CAPLKDREHSPLHF. CDR3 DNA sequence: TGTGCCCCCCTGAAGGACAGGGAGCATTCACCCCTCCACTTT.

Remarks on this clone: Other DNA sequences within the sample encode an identical CDR3. This chain joins TRBV7-6 and TRBJ1-1; D perhaps matches TRBD1 (5 bases). V was shortened by 5 bases and J by 3 bases, with 10 bases between the two germline ends. The CDR3 runs to 13 residues. Germline values: CDR1 SGHVS, CDR2 FNYEAQ. CDR3 amino acids: CASSPQAYTEAFF. DNA of the CDR3: TGTGCCAGCAGCCCACAGGCATACACTGAAGCTTTCTTT.

Only one count was recorded for this clone. This rearrangement joins TRBV19 to TRBJ1-5, with 8 bases identical to TRBD1. Germline CDR1 reads LNHDA; CDR2 reads SQIVND (reference sequence). The CDR3 has 13 amino acids. Trimming at V came to 11 bases and at J to 2 bases, leaving 5 bases not matched to a gene. The CDR3 DNA reads as TGTGCCCCGGCGACAGGGGGCAATCAGCCCCAGCATTTT. It specifies CAPATGGNQPQHF.

V usage is TRBV7-7 and J usage is TRBJ2-1; 8 bases fit TRBD2. From germline, CDR1 is SSHAT and CDR2 FNYEAQ (reference sequence). The CDR3 totals 15 residues. With V trimmed by 5 bases and J by 0 bases, 3 bases remained unmatched. CDR3 in DNA: TGTGCCAGCAGCCCCAGCGGGAGCTCCTACAATGAGCAGTTCTTC. This gives the protein CASSPSGSSYNEQFF. Based on the CDR3 plus reference TRBV7-7 and TRBJ2-1, the full variable domain is GAGVSQSPRYKVTKRGQDVTLRCDPISSHATLYWYQQALGQGPEFLTYFNYEAQPDKSGLPSDRFSAERPEGSISTLTIQRTEQRDSAMYRCASSPSGSSYNEQFFGPGTRLTVL.

As for this clone: One end of the junction varies from germline; a read error may be responsible. The J gene is TRBJ1-6, the V gene TRBV6-5; the D is unclear. This CDR3 has 12 amino acids. Germline V gene lookup returns CDR1 MNHEY and CDR2 SVGAGI. The CDR3 reads CASRSFNSPLHF. The CDR3 DNA is TGTGCCAGCAGGTCCTTTAATTCACCCCTCCACTTT.

The chain joins TRBV29-1 to TRBJ2-1, with D possibly being TRBD1 (6 bases). The V gene lost 8 bases and the J gene lost 4 bases, with 27 bases spanning the gap. This CDR3 is 17 amino acids long. Germline-derived CDR1 and CDR2 are SQVTM and ANQGSEA. The CDR3 bases are TGCAGCTCCATGGATCCGTTAGGGGGTACGGGGTACAATGAGCAGTTCTTC. The encoded protein is CSSMDPLGGTGYNEQFF.

V is TRBV28 and J is TRBJ2-1, with a weak D call TRBD2 (5 bases). The CDR3 extends over 11 amino acids. V lost 5 bases and J lost 8, with 7 bases in between. Germline CDR1 is MDHEN and CDR2 is SYDVKM. CDR3 nucleotides: TGTGCCAGCAGTCCCGGGGATGAGCAGTTCTTC. Protein: CASSPGDEQFF.

This chain links TRBV6-5 with TRBJ1-4; 7 positions agree with TRBD1. Looked up from germline, CDR1 is MNHEY and CDR2 is SVGAGI. The V segment lost 5 bases and the J segment 4 bases; nucleotides outside the gene matches: 4. The CDR3 runs 14 residues. In nucleotides, the CDR3 is TGTGCCAGCAGTAGGGGGCTACTTAATGAAAAACTGTTTTTT. Its protein product is CASSRGLLNEKLFF.

The CDR3 nucleotides read TGTGCCAGCAGCAAAGGGAGCAGTCCCTATGGCTACACCTTC. It translates to CASSKGSSPYGYTF. V is TRBV6-1 and J is TRBJ1-2, with unresolved D. The CDR3 has 14 residues. Germline V CDR1 and CDR2: MNHNS, SASEGT. The germline V and J ends were trimmed by 6 bases and 4 bases, with 15 bases remaining between them.

The J gene is TRBJ1-1, the V gene TRBV28; 7 bases map to TRBD1. Unmatched junction bases numbered 7, after V lost 5 bases and J lost 4 bases. CDR1 and CDR2 from the germline V gene are MDHEN and SYDVKM. The CDR3 consists of 14 residues. The CDR3 is CASSPGGGITEAFF. Written as DNA, the CDR3 is TGTGCCAGCAGTCCAGGGGGAGGAATCACTGAAGCTTTCTTT.

This chain joins TRBV7-2 and TRBJ2-7, with D maybe TRBD2 (5 bases). V was clipped by 5 bases and J by 0 bases, with 11 bases between them. The CDR3 loop spans 14 amino acids. Germline V gives CDR1 SGHTA, CDR2 FQGNSA. CDR3 in DNA: TGTGCCAGCAGCCCCACTAGGAGCTCCTACGAGCAGTACTTC. Translating it yields CASSPTRSSYEQYF.

This chain connects TRBV2 to TRBJ2-3; 12 bases match TRBD1. J lost 6 bases, V lost 10 bases, and 8 bases had no gene match. Germline V gives CDR1 SNHLY, CDR2 FYNNEI. CDR3 length: 14 residues. The DNA for the CDR3 is TGTGCCAACGTGGGACAGGGGGCAGGGGATACGCAGTATTTT. It is translated as CANVGQGAGDTQYF.

The chain is built from TRBV28 and TRBJ2-7, with D perhaps matching TRBD2 (5 bases). Germline CDR1 is MDHEN and CDR2 is SYDVKM. The CDR3 is 14 residues long. The ends were cut back, 3 bases at V and 12 bases at J, with 21 bases in the middle. CDR3 amino acids: CASSFPQDSQRLYF. The CDR3 coding sequence is TGTGCCAGCAGTTTTCCGCAGGACTCCCAGAGGCTGTACTTC.

The chain links TRBV27 to TRBJ2-2, with 7 bases matching TRBD1. CDR1 and CDR2 from the germline V gene are MNHEY and SMNVEV (reference sequence). The CDR3 covers 15 residues. The V and J ends lost 0 bases and 6 bases, in that order; junction bases with no gene match: 4. CDR3: CASSLSGGAPGELFF. The CDR3 nucleotides read TGTGCCAGCAGTTTATCAGGGGGCGCCCCCGGGGAGCTGTTTTTT.

This clone was observed a few times. The chain recombines TRBV19 with TRBJ2-7; the match to TRBD1 covers 7 bases. Germline CDR1 LNHDA, CDR2 SQIVND (reference sequence). The CDR3 is 15 amino acids. Losses at the gene ends were 1 base for V and 5 bases for J; bases not matched to a gene: 8. The CDR3 is CASSIVEGAKNEQYF. In DNA form, the CDR3 reads TGTGCCAGTAGTATAGTAGAGGGGGCGAAGAACGAGCAGTACTTC.

The chain carries TRBV6-4 and TRBJ2-3, with 7 bases fitting TRBD2. Germline V CDR1 and CDR2: MRHNA, SNTAGT. CDR3 size: 15 residues. J gave up 0 bases and V 4 bases, and 4 bases lay outside the gene matches. As DNA, the CDR3 is TGTGCCAGCAGTGTGGACGGGGGGAGCACAGATACGCAGTATTTT. This gives the protein CASSVDGGSTDTQYF.

The J gene is TRBJ1-5, the V gene TRBV6-6; the D is unclear. Trimming cost V 0 bases and J 7 bases, with 10 bases left between them. This CDR3 has 14 residues. CDR1 and CDR2 from the germline V gene are MNHNY and SVGAGI (reference sequence). In DNA form, the CDR3 reads TGTGCCAGCAGTTACTCGGAGGGAAACCAGCCCCAGCATTTT. This codes for CASSYSEGNQPQHF.